This entry concerns a single T cell receptor (beta chain). Its antigen is currently unknown. These data come from a study of T cell responses to AZD1222 COVID-19 vaccine. Study as a whole: Pooling of second doses given at about 4 or about 12 weeks was done. General study results and limits: Following two doses of AZD1222, Spike-specific TCR breadth and depth rose. Nearly half of the spike-specific TCRs reportedly recognize variant regions that carry no mutations.

Profiled with immunoSEQ multiplex PCR; TCRdb holds only in-frame clones, not every one. This sample has 99,000 or so clones, with 70% to 90% found just once. The CDR3 loop spans 17 amino acids. CDR1 and CDR2 from the germline V gene are MNHNS and SASEGT. The V and J ends lost 4 bases and 0 bases respectively, with 16 bases between them. The source is an adult in good health. This sequence joins TRBV6-1 and TRBJ1-5, with D maybe TRBD1 (5 bases). Sequenced here: peripheral blood, sampled on day 0 of AZD1222 vaccination. CDR3 sequence: CASSGPMTVDSNQPQHF. CDR3 in DNA: TGTGCCAGCAGTGGACCAATGACAGTAGATAGCAATCAGCCCCAGCATTTT.